Detailed here is one T cell receptor beta chain. Its antigen is unknown. Other DNA sequences of this sample code for an identical CDR3. These data originate in a study of shared clonotypes between healthy human individuals. Notes on the study in general: Represented diversity, genetic and exposure-history alike, was limited by few donors. Clonotypes that were shared across a few donors made up about 5.1% of naive CD4 clonotypes. Specimens sampled were limited to blood, with tissue repertoires likely differing.

TCRdb's table, derived via immunoSEQ multiplex PCR, lists solely in-frame clones and lacks some. The sample has around 2.1 million clones, 85% to 95% seen once. Cells designated naive CD8 were CD45RO-negative and were positively selected for CCR7, with terminally differentiated effector memory CD45RA+ cells excluded. The CDR3 extends over 12 amino acids. V dropped 0 bases and J dropped 6 bases, with 3 bases sitting between them. Germline V gene lookup returns CDR1 SGHTA and CDR2 FQGTGA. The genes are TRBV7-3 and TRBJ2-1; D call uncertain. The sequence came from a man aged 18 to 29 in good health. Some clones in this sample may be carry-over from other donors' samples. Sequences were obtained from naive CD8+ T cells from PBMCs. The CDR3 loop reads CASSLTGNEQFF. In DNA, the CDR3 is TGTGCCAGCAGCTTAACCGGCAATGAGCAGTTCTTC.